This TCR beta chain came from a study of Ad26.COV2.S vaccination and SARS-CoV-2 variants. Study-wide background: Within the COV1001 Ad26.COV2.S trial arm, the donor was enrolled. Study conclusions and caveats: Reportedly, spike-specific CD8+ and CD4+ T cell responses achieved substantial breadth once vaccination had taken place.

The treatment here: roughly 18 received Ad26.COV2.S at low or high dose, single or two shots; a few received placebo; per-sample allocation not given. Each sample was drawn 63 days after the first injection (of vaccine or placebo). CDR1 is SQVTM, CDR2 ANQGSEA, per germline. This CDR3 is 14 amino acids long. V was trimmed by 7 bases and J by 9 bases, leaving 19 bases between them. Some clones are missing from TCRdb's copy, which holds only in-frame ones; the method was immunoSEQ multiplex PCR. The sample carries around 250,000 clones, approximately 88% recorded once. As to this clone: What it binds is unknown.

The J gene is TRBJ1-6, the V gene TRBV29-1; D is perhaps TRBD1 (6 bases). This TCR derives from a person aged 18-60 years who received the Ad26.COV2.S COVID-19 vaccine or a placebo. This specimen consisted of peripheral blood, obtained in a trial of Ad26.COV2.S vaccine versus placebo. The CDR3 nucleotides are TGCAGCGCCCAGAGGGGGGGGCCTTCTTCACCCCTCCACTTT. Translation: CSAQRGGPSSPLHF.